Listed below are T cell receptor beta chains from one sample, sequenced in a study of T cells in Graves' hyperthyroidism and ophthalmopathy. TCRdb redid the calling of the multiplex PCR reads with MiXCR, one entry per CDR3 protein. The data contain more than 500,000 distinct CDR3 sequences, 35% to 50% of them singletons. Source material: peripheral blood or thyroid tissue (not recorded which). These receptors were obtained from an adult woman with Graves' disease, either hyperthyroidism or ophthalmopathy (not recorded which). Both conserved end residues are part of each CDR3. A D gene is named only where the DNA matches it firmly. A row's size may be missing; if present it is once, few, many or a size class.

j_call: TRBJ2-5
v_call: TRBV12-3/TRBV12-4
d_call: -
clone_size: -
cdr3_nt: TGTGCCAGCAGCCATATGATGGGGGAGACCCAGTACTTC
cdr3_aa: CASSHMMGETQYF

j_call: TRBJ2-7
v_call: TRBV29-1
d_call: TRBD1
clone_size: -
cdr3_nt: TGCAGCTTGAGGGACAGCAACGAGCAGTACTTC
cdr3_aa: CSLRDSNEQYF

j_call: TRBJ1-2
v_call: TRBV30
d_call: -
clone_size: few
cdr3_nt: TGTGCCTGGAGTGTATGGCAGGCCTATGGCTACACCTTC
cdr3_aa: CAWSVWQAYGYTF

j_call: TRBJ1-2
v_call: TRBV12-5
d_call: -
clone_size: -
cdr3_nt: TGTGCTAGTGGTTTGCACAGCAACTATGGCTACACCTTC
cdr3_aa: CASGLHSNYGYTF

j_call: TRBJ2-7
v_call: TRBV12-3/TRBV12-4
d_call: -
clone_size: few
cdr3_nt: TGTGCCAGCAGTTTCAGGGGCGAGCAGTACTTC
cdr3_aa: CASSFRGEQYF

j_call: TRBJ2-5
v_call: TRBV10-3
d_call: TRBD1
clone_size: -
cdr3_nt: TGTGCCATCAGGGCCGGACAGGCCGCGGAGACCCAGTACTTC
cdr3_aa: CAIRAGQAAETQYF

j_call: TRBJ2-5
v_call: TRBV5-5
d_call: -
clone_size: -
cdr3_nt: TGTGCCAACAGTCGTCCCGGGACGAATCAAGAGACCCAGTACTTC
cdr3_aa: CANSRPGTNQETQYF

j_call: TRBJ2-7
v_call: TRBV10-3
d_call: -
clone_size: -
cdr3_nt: TGTGCCACTCAACCGGGTCCCTACGAGCAGTACTTC
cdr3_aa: CATQPGPYEQYF

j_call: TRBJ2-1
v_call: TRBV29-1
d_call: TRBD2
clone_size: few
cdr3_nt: TGCAGCGCTGATCGGCGGGAGGGTCCCTACAATGAGCAGTTCTTC
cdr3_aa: CSADRREGPYNEQFF

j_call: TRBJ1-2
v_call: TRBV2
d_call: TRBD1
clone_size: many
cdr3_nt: TGTGCCGGTAAACAGGGGAATGGCTATGGCTACACCTTC
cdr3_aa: CAGKQGNGYGYTF